Below, 20 T cell receptor beta chains from the same sample are listed, as sequenced in a study of T-cell reconstitution after alpha-beta-depleted transplantation in children (dated by TCRdb to about 2016). Libraries came from PCR. The instrument was an Illumina HiSeq 2500. Molecular barcoding was employed in the preparation of TCR libraries, with unique molecular identifiers being used to normalize TCRbeta repertoire quantification. TCRdb ran its own pipeline on the public reads, namely fastp trimming at Q25 and MiXCR clone calling, and kept in-frame beta chains. Here each entry gathers all rows of one CDR3 protein and keeps the most common genes and DNA. This sample is represented by some 520,000 distinct CDR3 sequences; about 30% of them were singletons. The top ten hold around 2.4% of the sample. Sequenced here: PBMCs from the stem cell graft donor, sampled from the stem cell graft. Receptors originate from a human donor who donated a stem cell graft to a child with aplastic anemia.

This clonotype occurred a few times. The chain employs TRBV29-1 and TRBJ2-6, with 8 bases identical to TRBD1. This CDR3 has 16 amino acids. The trim removed 7 bases at V and 2 bases at J, leaving 10 bases unmatched. Germline V gives CDR1 SQVTM, CDR2 ANQGSEA. CDR3 bases: TGCAGCGCCATTTGGACAGGGTACACTGGGGCCAACGTCCTGACTTTC. Protein product: CSAIWTGYTGANVLTF.

The V and J genes are TRBV6-1 and TRBJ1-1; no reliable D call. The CDR3 covers 15 residues. The ends were cut back, 7 bases at V and 3 bases at J, with 18 bases in the middle. Germline-derived CDR1 and CDR2 are MNHNS and SASEGT. CDR3 DNA: TGTGCCAGCATCGGACCCCGTAGGGCTGACACTGAAGCTTTCTTT. Amino acid sequence: CASIGPRRADTEAFF.

The V gene is TRBV27, the J gene TRBJ2-2; TRBD2 agrees at 8 bases. The J segment lost 7 bases and the V segment lost 7 bases, leaving 8 bases of the junction unmatched. Germline lookup yields CDR1 MNHEY and CDR2 SMNVEV (reference sequence). The length of the CDR3 is 14 residues. The CDR3 sequence is CASTSGSRGGELFF. The CDR3, as DNA: TGTGCCAGCACCAGCGGGAGTCGGGGCGGGGAGCTGTTTTTT.

The table lists this clonotype with a few counts. The chain uses TRBV5-4 and TRBJ2-5; TRBD2 might be the D (6 bases). Germline lookup yields CDR1 SGHNT and CDR2 YYREEE (reference sequence). The CDR3 covers 14 residues. V was shortened by 1 base and J by 7 bases, with 14 bases between the two germline ends. The CDR3 nucleotides are TGTGCCAGCAGCTTGTATGCGGGGCCCCCGACCCAGTACTTC. As protein: CASSLYAGPPTQYF.

CDR3 sequence (DNA): TGTGCCAGCAGCGTCAAACTAGCGGGCTTTAGCTCCTACAATGAGCAGTTCTTC. The encoded protein is CASSVKLAGFSSYNEQFF. The chain is built from TRBV9 and TRBJ2-1, with 9 bases lining up with TRBD2. Germline trimming cut 2 bases from V and 0 bases from J; bases unmatched to any gene: 9. This CDR3 is built from 18 residues. In germline, CDR1 is SGDLS, CDR2 YYNGEE.

The chain couples TRBV28 to TRBJ2-7; D perhaps matches TRBD2 (6 bases). The CDR3 is made up of 15 amino acids. CDR1 and CDR2 from the germline V gene are MDHEN and SYDVKM. V lost 3 bases to trimming and J lost 0 bases, with 12 bases between them. The CDR3: CASSFSGRSSYEQYF. The CDR3 DNA follows: TGTGCCAGCAGTTTCAGCGGGCGGAGCTCCTACGAGCAGTACTTC.

V gene TRBV7-6 combines with J gene TRBJ2-7, with 8 nucleotides matching TRBD1. With 5 bases clipped from V and 0 bases from J, the junction kept 6 bases outside the gene matches. The germline V gene encodes CDR1 SGHVS and CDR2 FNYEAQ. The CDR3 length is 15 residues. The CDR3 DNA reads as TGTGCCAGCAGCCGTTCCGGGACAGGCTCCTACGAGCAGTACTTC. It translates to CASSRSGTGSYEQYF.

This sequence joins TRBV5-5 and TRBJ1-5, with D possibly TRBD1 on 6 matching bases. The ends were cut back, 1 base at V and 6 bases at J, with 20 bases in the middle. Germline values: CDR1 SGHKS, CDR2 YYEKEE (reference sequence). CDR3 length equals 17 residues. CDR3 region: CASSLNTGAKASQPQHF. Here the CDR3 DNA reads TGTGCCAGCAGCTTGAACACGGGGGCCAAGGCCAGTCAGCCCCAGCATTTT.

This clonotype was observed a few times. The rearrangement links TRBV5-1 to TRBJ1-2; D call uncertain. With 4 bases removed from V and 8 bases from J, the gap between germline ends came to 15 bases. The CDR3 is 13 residues long. From germline, CDR1 is SGHRS and CDR2 YFSETQ. The CDR3 DNA follows: TGCGCCAGCAGCCCCCTTTGGGCGGAAGGCTACACCTTC. As protein: CASSPLWAEGYTF. The variable domain in full, completed from reference TRBV5-1 and TRBJ1-2, reads KAGVTQTPRYLIKTRGQQVTLSCSPISGHRSVSWYQQTPGQGLQFLFEYFSETQRNKGNFPGRFSGRQFSNSRSEMNVSTLELGDSALYLCASSPLWAEGYTFGSGTRLTVV.

The chain employs TRBV15 and TRBJ2-1; TRBD1 matches at 8 bases. Germline values: CDR1 LNHNV, CDR2 YYDKDF (reference sequence). Losses at the gene ends were 1 base for V and 8 bases for J; bases not matched to a gene: 7. There are 15 residues in the CDR3. The CDR3 DNA reads as TGTGCCACCAGCAGAGGTGGCTCGGGACAGGATGAGCAGTTCTTC. The encoded protein is CATSRGGSGQDEQFF. The full variable domain, completed using reference TRBV15 and TRBJ2-1, is DAMVIQNPRYQVTQFGKPVTLSCSQTLNHNVMYWYQQKSSQAPKLLFHYYDKDFNNEADTPDNFQSRRPNTSFCFLDIRSPGLGDTAMYLCATSRGGSGQDEQFFGPGTRLTVL.

This clonotype was detected only a few times. The chain carries TRBV15 and TRBJ2-5, with 11 bases aligning to TRBD1. V trimming: 7 bases; J trimming: 5 bases; junction bases outside the gene matches: 6. Germline CDR1 is LNHNV and CDR2 is YYDKDF (reference sequence). CDR3 length equals 14 residues. The CDR3 DNA reads TGTGCCACCACCCGGGACAGGGGGAGGGAGACCCAGTACTTC. Its translation: CATTRDRGRETQYF.

The V gene is TRBV25-1, the J gene TRBJ2-1; 10 nucleotides agree with TRBD2. J lost 3 bases, V lost 1 base, and 3 bases had no gene match. Germline-derived CDR1 and CDR2 are MGHDK and SYGVNS. There are 16 residues in the CDR3. The DNA of the CDR3 is TGTGCCAGCAGTGAATTAACTAGCGGGGACTACAATGAGCAGTTCTTC. Its translation: CASSELTSGDYNEQFF.

The rearrangement joins TRBV28 to TRBJ1-2, with a weak D call TRBD1 (6 bases). CDR1 and CDR2 (germline): MDHEN, SYDVKM. The CDR3 length is 15 residues. Trimming left V 4 bases short and J 0 bases short, with 12 bases between. The DNA for the CDR3 is TGTGCCAGCAGTTCTGGGGGCGTCACTAACTATGGCTACACCTTC. Encoded protein: CASSSGGVTNYGYTF.

The chain combines TRBV20-1 with TRBJ1-2; D possibly corresponds to TRBD1 (6 bases). Germline CDR1 DFQATT, CDR2 SNEGSKA (reference sequence). The length of the CDR3 is 13 residues. V lost 4 bases and J 7 bases, leaving 16 bases between the germline ends. The CDR3 is CSATDSGVSGYTF. Written as DNA, the CDR3 is TGCAGTGCTACGGACAGCGGTGTCTCTGGCTACACCTTC.

V gene TRBV7-9 combines with J gene TRBJ2-2; 8 nucleotides line up with TRBD2. Germline lookup yields CDR1 SEHNR and CDR2 FQNEAQ (reference sequence). The junction had 3 bases not matched to a gene; V was cut back by 3 bases and J by 3 bases. The CDR3 has 15 amino acids. The CDR3 DNA follows: TGTGCCAGCAGCTTGACTAGCGCTGACACCGGGGAGCTGTTTTTT. Translated, it gives CASSLTSADTGELFF. Full variable domain (rest looked up from reference TRBV7-9 and TRBJ2-2): DTGVSQNPRHKITKRGQNVTFRCDPISEHNRLYWYRQTLGQGPEFLTYFQNEAQLEKSRLLSDRFSAERPKGSFSTLEIQRTEQGDSAMYLCASSLTSADTGELFFGEGSRLTVL.

The chain has TRBV7-6 and TRBJ1-1; no clear D. From germline, CDR1 is SGHVS and CDR2 FNYEAQ. The CDR3 consists of 13 residues. Trimming took off 6 bases at V and 3 bases at J, with 11 bases between the two ends. The CDR3 DNA is TGTGCCAGCAGATACAATCAGGACACTGAAGCTTTCTTT. This translates into CASRYNQDTEAFF.

This clonotype came up a few times. This chain links TRBV7-2 with TRBJ2-3, with D unresolved. Germline V CDR1 and CDR2: SGHTA, FQGNSA. This CDR3 comprises 15 residues. The V gene lost 1 base and the J gene lost 0 bases, with 8 bases spanning the gap. CDR3 residues: CASSLVRSSTDTQYF. DNA of the CDR3: TGTGCCAGCAGCTTAGTCCGGTCAAGCACAGATACGCAGTATTTT.

This clonotype was counted only a few times. This chain connects TRBV7-2 to TRBJ2-3; TRBD2 matches 10 bases. Germline CDR1 SGHTA, CDR2 FQGNSA. V lost 4 bases, J lost 0 bases, and 1 base stayed unmatched. This CDR3 spans 15 amino acids. CDR3 sequence: CASSSGLASTDTQYF. CDR3 in DNA: TGTGCCAGCAGCTCGGGACTAGCGAGCACAGATACGCAGTATTTT.

This chain connects TRBV29-1 to TRBJ2-3; 11 positions match TRBD2. V was clipped by 7 bases and J by 6 bases; unmatched bases: 3. This CDR3 is 12 amino acids long. In germline, CDR1 is SQVTM, CDR2 ANQGSEA. CDR3 in DNA: TGCAGCGCGACTAGCGGGGAGGATACGCAGTATTTT. This encodes CSATSGEDTQYF.

The chain employs TRBV5-5 and TRBJ2-1, with D perhaps TRBD2 (6 bases). V shed 3 bases and J shed 8 bases, with 18 bases lying between them. The germline CDR1 and CDR2 sequences are SGHKS and YYEKEE (reference sequence). This CDR3 is 15 amino acids long. CDR3 sequence (DNA): TGTGCCAGCAGCTGGGGACCACTAGCTGGCGATGAGCAGTTCTTC. Residues: CASSWGPLAGDEQFF.